This T cell receptor (beta chain) was profiled in a study of cytomegalovirus exposure and HLA in healthy donors. This clone was seen many times. As yet, its antigen is unknown. Assay: immunoSEQ multiplex PCR; the TCRdb copy retains only in-frame clones and omits some. The sample yields more than 140,000 clones, 85% to 90% seen once. Study-wide results and caveats: Diagnosis of cytomegalovirus status made by the classifier reportedly showed high specificity and sensitivity. The finding came from a later analysis; first-cohort TCR clusters tended to co-occur in the 110 or so validation repertoires. Many donors carried some public TCRs, although rarity characterized most TCR sequences.

The sequenced sample consisted of PBMCs. The receptor's source is a woman between 18 and 29 years old in good health and CMV-seropositive.

The CDR3 sequence: CASSLDRTGSGANVLTF. The CDR3, as DNA: TGTGCCAGCAGCTTAGATCGTACAGGGTCAGGGGCCAACGTCCTGACTTTC. The genes are TRBV11-3 and TRBJ2-6; a possible D gene is TRBD1 (6 bases). V dropped 0 bases and J dropped 4 bases, with 13 bases sitting between them. The CDR3 has 17 residues. From germline, CDR1 is SGHNT and CDR2 YENEEA.